The rows below give T cell receptor beta chains drawn from one sample of a study of CD8 T cells in Susac syndrome. Using its own MiXCR run on the immunoSEQ multiplex PCR reads, TCRdb lists one record per CDR3 protein. The sample gives a few hundred thousand distinct CDR3 sequences, roughly 85% of which show up once; roughly 0.21% is in the top ten. The sequenced sample consisted of CD8+ T cells from PBMCs. These receptors came from a human donor with multiple sclerosis. Both conserved end residues are part of each CDR3. The order of the fields is clone size, D gene, J gene, V gene, CDR3 protein, CDR3 DNA. A D gene is named only where the DNA matches it firmly. Not all rows give a size; the values are once, few, many and, for expanded clones, a class.

abundance: few; d_gene: NA; j_gene: TRBJ2-5; v_gene: TRBV21-1; CDR3aa: CASSKVQCQETQYF; CDR3nt: TGTGCCAGCAGCAAAGTACAGTGTCAAGAGACCCAGTACTTC
abundance: NA; d_gene: NA; j_gene: TRBJ2-1; v_gene: TRBV10-3; CDR3aa: CAIDRGGSNEQFF; CDR3nt: TGTGCCATAGATCGGGGTGGGAGCAATGAGCAGTTCTTC
abundance: NA; d_gene: NA; j_gene: TRBJ1-1; v_gene: TRBV27; CDR3aa: CASFIHRDAEAFF; CDR3nt: TGTGCCAGCTTTATCCACAGGGACGCTGAAGCTTTCTTT
abundance: NA; d_gene: TRBD2; j_gene: TRBJ2-1; v_gene: TRBV4-3; CDR3aa: CASSQEASGRQKYNEQFF; CDR3nt: TGCGCCAGCAGCCAAGAGGCTAGCGGGCGCCAGAAGTACAATGAGCAGTTCTTC
abundance: NA; d_gene: NA; j_gene: TRBJ1-1; v_gene: TRBV25-1; CDR3aa: CASSDPFGGAFF; CDR3nt: TGTGCCAGCAGTGATCCGTTTGGCGGAGCTTTCTTT
abundance: few; d_gene: TRBD2; j_gene: TRBJ2-3; v_gene: TRBV9; CDR3aa: CASSVAASGSTDTQYF; CDR3nt: TGTGCCAGCAGCGTAGCGGCTAGCGGGAGTACAGATACGCAGTATTTT
abundance: NA; d_gene: TRBD2; j_gene: TRBJ2-7; v_gene: TRBV6-2/TRBV6-3; CDR3aa: CASRAGASYEQYF; CDR3nt: TGTGCCAGCAGGGCGGGAGCCTCCTACGAGCAGTACTTC
abundance: NA; d_gene: TRBD1; j_gene: TRBJ2-3; v_gene: TRBV28; CDR3aa: CASRRTGDTDTQYF; CDR3nt: TGTGCCAGCAGGCGGACAGGGGACACAGATACGCAGTATTTT
abundance: NA; d_gene: NA; j_gene: TRBJ1-2; v_gene: TRBV6-5; CDR3aa: CASSYTQFYGYTF; CDR3nt: TGTGCCAGCAGTTACACACAGTTCTATGGCTACACCTTC
abundance: NA; d_gene: NA; j_gene: TRBJ2-1; v_gene: TRBV4-1; CDR3aa: CASSTHFGTNEQFF; CDR3nt: TGCGCCAGCAGCACGCACTTTGGGACTAATGAGCAGTTCTTC
abundance: NA; d_gene: TRBD1; j_gene: TRBJ1-2; v_gene: TRBV2; CDR3aa: CASRTPNAWTGKGSKEGYTF; CDR3nt: TGTGCCAGCAGGACGCCTAACGCCTGGACAGGGAAGGGTTCGAAAGAGGGCTACACCTTC
abundance: NA; d_gene: NA; j_gene: TRBJ1-1; v_gene: TRBV7-9; CDR3aa: CASSPVTGLNTEAFF; CDR3nt: TGTGCCAGCAGCCCGGTGACGGGTTTGAACACTGAAGCTTTCTTT
abundance: NA; d_gene: TRBD2; j_gene: TRBJ2-7; v_gene: TRBV28; CDR3aa: CASSFRGLAGGYEQYF; CDR3nt: TGTGCCAGCAGTTTTCGGGGACTAGCGGGAGGGTACGAGCAGTACTTC
abundance: NA; d_gene: NA; j_gene: TRBJ2-5; v_gene: TRBV19; CDR3aa: CASSIVTFGEFQETQYF; CDR3nt: TGTGCCAGTAGTATAGTAACGTTCGGGGAGTTTCAAGAGACCCAGTACTTC
abundance: NA; d_gene: TRBD2; j_gene: TRBJ2-1; v_gene: TRBV4-1; CDR3aa: CASSPIIMTSGIGNEQFF; CDR3nt: TGCGCCAGCAGCCCAATCATCATGACTAGCGGGATTGGCAATGAGCAGTTCTTC
abundance: NA; d_gene: TRBD2; j_gene: TRBJ2-7; v_gene: TRBV11-2; CDR3aa: CASSLVSGGPGNEQYF; CDR3nt: TGTGCCAGCAGCTTAGTGTCGGGAGGGCCCGGGAACGAGCAGTACTTC
abundance: once; d_gene: NA; j_gene: TRBJ2-2; v_gene: TRBV29-1; CDR3aa: CSVLGPDTGELFF; CDR3nt: TGCAGCGTTTTAGGTCCCGACACCGGGGAGCTGTTTTTT
abundance: NA; d_gene: NA; j_gene: TRBJ2-1; v_gene: TRBV9; CDR3aa: CASSVRLASRYNEQFF; CDR3nt: TGTGCCAGCAGCGTAAGATTGGCTAGCAGATACAATGAGCAGTTCTTC